The 22 T cell receptor beta chains below were found in one sample sequenced in a study of blood T cell repertoires in COVID-19. The data were produced by immunoSEQ multiplex PCR, yet TCRdb's version contains in-frame clones alone and is incomplete. Of hundreds of thousands of clones in the sample, approximately 87% were seen once. The source material was peripheral blood. These receptors all come from a woman between 65 and 79 years old with active or convalescent COVID-19.

The chain joins TRBV19 to TRBJ1-5; D unclear. The CDR3 totals 14 residues. V dropped 8 bases and J dropped 4 bases, with 15 bases sitting between them. The germline V gene has CDR1 LNHDA and CDR2 SQIVND (reference sequence). Written as DNA, the CDR3 is TGTGCCAGTGTTCGTTCGGGTTTAAATCAGCCCCAGCATTTT. Its protein is CASVRSGLNQPQHF.

The chain is built from TRBV5-1 and TRBJ2-1, with 7 nucleotides matching TRBD2. There are 15 residues in the CDR3. Germline trimming cut 4 bases from V and 0 bases from J; bases unmatched to any gene: 4. Germline V gene sequence: CDR1 SGHRS, CDR2 YFSETQ. The CDR3 sequence: CASSLTSVSYNEQFF. The CDR3 bases are TGCGCCAGCAGCCTAACTAGCGTCTCCTACAATGAGCAGTTCTTC.

The rearrangement links TRBV10-3 to TRBJ1-1; tentative D call: TRBD1 (5 bases). Germline V lookup: CDR1 ENHRY, CDR2 SYGVKD. V lost 11 bases and J 3 bases, leaving 10 bases between the germline ends. The CDR3 loop spans 11 amino acids. The CDR3 loop is CASGGDTEAFF. In DNA, the CDR3 is TGTGCCTCTGGGGGGGACACTGAAGCTTTCTTT.

V and J are TRBV5-1 and TRBJ1-1, with TRBD1 matching over 8 bases. CDR3 length equals 15 residues. V dropped 4 bases and J dropped 0; count of bases not matched to a gene: 5. Germline V lookup: CDR1 SGHRS, CDR2 YFSETQ. CDR3 sequence: CASSPQGAMNTEAFF. In nucleotides, the CDR3 is TGCGCCAGCAGCCCCCAGGGGGCGATGAACACTGAAGCTTTCTTT.

The chain joins TRBV6-5 to TRBJ2-1; maybe TRBD1 (6 bases). The germline V and J ends were trimmed by 2 bases and 10 bases, with 15 bases remaining between them. The germline CDR1 and CDR2 sequences are MNHEY and SVGAGI. CDR3 length: 14 residues. This CDR3 is CASSYRDTTREQFF. The CDR3 nucleotides read TGTGCCAGCAGTTACCGGGACACCACGAGGGAGCAGTTCTTC.

The chain combines TRBV29-1 with TRBJ2-7, with a possible D match to TRBD1 (6 bases). The CDR3 spans 13 residues. Between the trimmed V and J ends, which lost 6 bases and 0 bases, there was a span of 12 bases. In germline, CDR1 is SQVTM, CDR2 ANQGSEA. CDR3 sequence: CSVDTGNSYEQYF. The DNA for the CDR3 is TGCAGCGTAGACACAGGGAACTCCTACGAGCAGTACTTC.

This clone was detected a few times. The chain employs TRBV2 and TRBJ1-5, with D uncertain. Germline loops: CDR1 SNHLY, CDR2 FYNNEI. CDR3 length: 13 amino acids. V dropped 4 bases and J dropped 9 bases, with 13 bases sitting between them. The CDR3 DNA sequence: TGTGCCAGCAGTGCGGAGGGTTCTGGGCCCCAGCATTTT. Protein: CASSAEGSGPQHF.

The chain carries TRBV6-1 and TRBJ1-4; D is uncertain. CDR3 length equals 13 residues. The V end lost 2 bases, the J end lost 10 bases, and 11 bases lay between the germline ends. CDR1 is MNHNS, CDR2 SASEGT, per germline. CDR3 residues: CASSERSGGKLFF. Here the CDR3 DNA reads TGTGCCAGCAGTGAAAGGTCAGGTGGAAAACTGTTTTTT.

The gene calls are TRBV18 and TRBJ2-1; 7 bases are shared with TRBD2. V trimming: 4 bases; J trimming: 5 bases; junction bases outside the gene matches: 2. Germline CDR1 KGHSH, CDR2 LQKENI. This CDR3 spans 13 amino acids. The CDR3 nucleotides read TGTGCCAGCTCACGGGGGAGGGACAATGAGCAGTTCTTC. This gives the protein CASSRGRDNEQFF.

This chain connects TRBV5-5 to TRBJ1-2; 9 nucleotides agree with TRBD1. CDR3 length: 15 residues. CDR1 and CDR2 from the germline V gene are SGHKS and YYEKEE (reference sequence). The junction had 4 bases not matched to a gene; V was cut back by 0 bases and J by 4 bases. The CDR3 loop reads CASSLAGQGPYGYTF. The CDR3 bases are TGTGCCAGCAGCTTGGCGGGACAGGGTCCCTATGGCTACACCTTC.

This chain links TRBV5-1 with TRBJ2-1; D gene uncertain. Trimming took 0 bases from V and 15 from J, leaving 13 bases between them. This CDR3 contains 12 residues. CDR1 is SGHRS and CDR2 is YFSETQ in the germline V gene. The CDR3: CASSLGPEARFF. As DNA, the CDR3 is TGCGCCAGCAGCTTGGGCCCAGAGGCGCGGTTCTTC.

CDR3: CASSWGTASNQPQHF. Here the CDR3 DNA reads TGCGCCAGCAGCTGGGGGACAGCCAGCAATCAGCCCCAGCATTTT. This sequence joins TRBV5-1 and TRBJ1-5; 7 bases agree with TRBD1. The length of the CDR3 is 15 residues. The junction had 4 bases not matched to a gene; V was cut back by 3 bases and J by 1 base. Germline V CDR1 and CDR2: SGHRS, YFSETQ.

This clone was found once. The chain carries TRBV11-2 and TRBJ1-1, with D possibly being TRBD1 (5 bases). CDR3 length: 14 residues. Germline assignment: CDR1 SGHAT and CDR2 FQNNGV. Deletions cut 1 base from V and 4 bases from J, with 10 bases between. DNA for the CDR3: TGTGCCAGCAGCTTAGTTTTTCAGGGCACTGAAGCTTTCTTT. This translates into CASSLVFQGTEAFF.

J is TRBJ1-5 and V is TRBV3-1 (or the pseudogene TRBV3-2); TRBD1 matches at 9 bases. The CDR3 consists of 14 residues. CDR1 is LGHDT, CDR2 YNNKEL, per germline (reference sequence). J gave up 7 bases and V 5 bases, and 6 bases lay outside the gene matches. Here the CDR3 DNA reads TGTGCCAGCAGCTTCGGGACAGGGAGCCAGCCCCAGCATTTT. This codes for CASSFGTGSQPQHF.

This chain connects TRBV19 to TRBJ2-7, with a tentative D call TRBD2 (5 bases). The CDR3 runs 14 residues. The V end was cut by 5 bases, the J end by 2 bases, with 13 bases between. Germline lookup yields CDR1 LNHDA and CDR2 SQIVND (reference sequence). In DNA, the CDR3 is TGTGCCAGTAGTGGGTCCGGGATTCCCTACGAGCAGTACTTC. Protein sequence: CASSGSGIPYEQYF.

The V and J genes are TRBV5-1 and TRBJ2-3, with 10 positions matching TRBD1. The CDR3 is 18 residues long. Germline CDR1 reads SGHRS; CDR2 reads YFSETQ. V lost 4 bases to trimming and J lost 2 bases; unmatched junction nucleotides: 13. The CDR3 here is CASSPGRSGTGDTDTQYF. CDR3 coding DNA: TGCGCCAGCAGCCCCGGCCGCTCCGGGACAGGGGACACAGATACGCAGTATTTT.

This clone was counted between two and nine times. The chain uses TRBV2 and TRBJ2-1; a weak D match, TRBD1 (6 bases). The CDR3 has 13 residues. Germline-derived CDR1 and CDR2 are SNHLY and FYNNEI. The V and J ends lost 6 bases and 9 bases respectively, with 15 bases between them. The CDR3 loop is CASRTGLDGEQFF. DNA for the CDR3: TGTGCCAGCAGGACAGGACTGGACGGTGAGCAGTTCTTC.

This clone was detected a few times. Different DNA sequences within this sample yield the same CDR3. The chain recombines TRBV10-1 with TRBJ2-1; TRBD2 matches at 9 bases. V shed 5 bases and J 2 bases; nucleotides not matched to a gene: 4. CDR3 size: 15 residues. Germline loops: CDR1 WNHNN, CDR2 SYGVQD (reference sequence). This chain's CDR3 is CASSRLAGPYNEQFF. For the CDR3, the DNA is TGCGCCAGCAGTCGGCTAGCGGGACCCTACAATGAGCAGTTCTTC.

A remark on this clone: A read error may account for a junction end that differs from germline. The gene calls are TRBV29-1 and TRBJ1-2; D not certain. CDR1 SQVTM and CDR2 ANQGSEA come from the germline V gene. The CDR3 has 10 amino acids. CDR3 bases: TGCAGCGTTGACACTAGTGGAGGGTTATTC. Protein sequence: CSVDTSGGLF.

This clone was detected only once. The gene calls are TRBV5-4 and TRBJ1-1; weak D call: TRBD1 (5 bases). Germline CDR1 is SGHNT and CDR2 is YYREEE (reference sequence). The CDR3 is 16 amino acids. The V gene lost 2 bases and the J gene lost 0 bases, with 14 bases spanning the gap. As DNA, the CDR3 is TGTGCCAGCAGCTTCGCAGGGCTACTAATGAACACTGAAGCTTTCTTT. Translating gives CASSFAGLLMNTEAFF. Based on the CDR3 plus reference TRBV5-4 and TRBJ1-1, the full variable domain is ETGVTQSPTHLIKTRGQQVTLRCSSQSGHNTVSWYQQALGQGPQFIFQYYREEENGRGNFPPRFSGLQFPNYSSELNVNALELDDSALYLCASSFAGLLMNTEAFFGQGTRLTVV.

This clone was seen only once. V is TRBV5-1 and J is TRBJ1-1, with D possibly matching TRBD1 (6 bases). The V gene lost 2 bases and the J gene lost 4 bases, with 15 bases spanning the gap. This CDR3 comprises 15 residues. Germline V gene sequence: CDR1 SGHRS, CDR2 YFSETQ. CDR3 sequence reads: CASSFKGGGGTEAFF. The CDR3 DNA reads as TGCGCCAGCAGCTTTAAGGGGGGCGGGGGCACTGAAGCTTTCTTT.

The J gene is TRBJ2-7, the V gene TRBV4-3, with D possibly being TRBD2 (6 bases). Per germline, CDR1 LGHNA and CDR2 YSLEER. V was pared by 0 bases and J by 4 bases, with 13 bases between. This CDR3 spans 15 amino acids. In DNA, the CDR3 is TGCGCCAGCAGCCAAGATGGGGGGACCAGGTACGAGCAGTACTTC. As protein: CASSQDGGTRYEQYF.